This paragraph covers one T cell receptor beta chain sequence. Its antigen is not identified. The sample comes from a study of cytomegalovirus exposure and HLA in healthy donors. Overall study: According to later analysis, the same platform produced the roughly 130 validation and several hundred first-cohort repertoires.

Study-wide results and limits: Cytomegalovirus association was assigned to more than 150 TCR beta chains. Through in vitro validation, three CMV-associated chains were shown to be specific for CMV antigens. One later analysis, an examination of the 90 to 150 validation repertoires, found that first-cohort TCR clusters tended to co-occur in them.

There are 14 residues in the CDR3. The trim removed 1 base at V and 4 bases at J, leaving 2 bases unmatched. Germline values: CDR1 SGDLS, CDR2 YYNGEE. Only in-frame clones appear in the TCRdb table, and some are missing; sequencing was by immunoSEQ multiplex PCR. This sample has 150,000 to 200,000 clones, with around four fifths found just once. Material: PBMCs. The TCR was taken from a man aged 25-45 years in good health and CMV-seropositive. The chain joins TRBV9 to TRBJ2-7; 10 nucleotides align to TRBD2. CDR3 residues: CASSVSSGGYEQYF. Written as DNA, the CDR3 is TGTGCCAGCAGCGTATCTAGCGGGGGATACGAGCAGTACTTC.